The 27 T cell receptor beta chains below were found in one sample sequenced in a study of cytomegalovirus exposure and HLA in healthy donors. PCR employed 60 Vbeta and 13 Jbeta primers. TCRdb's table, derived via immunoSEQ multiplex PCR, lists solely in-frame clones and lacks some. The sample records 100,000 to 150,000 clones, roughly 76% being singletons. The specimen sequenced was PBMCs. The receptors shown here come from a woman aged 55-70 years in good health and CMV-seropositive.

The sample holds a few counts of this clone. V usage is TRBV30 and J usage is TRBJ2-3, with TRBD2 identical over 7 bases. The CDR3 length is 15 residues. Per germline, CDR1 GTSNPN and CDR2 SVGIG (reference sequence). After removal of 3 bases from V and 2 bases from J, the junction contained 8 bases not matched to a gene. The CDR3, as DNA: TGTGCCTGGAGAACTAGCGCAATCTCCACAGATACGCAGTATTTT. Its protein is CAWRTSAISTDTQYF.

The chain combines TRBV6-5 with TRBJ2-7; TRBD2 is a possible D gene (5 bases). This CDR3 spans 13 amino acids. Between the trimmed V and J ends, which lost 2 bases and 7 bases, there was a span of 12 bases. CDR1 MNHEY and CDR2 SVGAGI come from the germline V gene. For the CDR3, the DNA is TGTGCCAGCAGTTACGAGAGGGTGGGGGAGCAGTACTTC. Its translation: CASSYERVGEQYF.

This chain uses TRBV27 with TRBJ2-1, with a possible D match to TRBD1 (5 bases). The CDR3 extends over 14 amino acids. The V and J ends lost 7 bases and 6 bases respectively, with 16 bases between them. Germline V lookup: CDR1 MNHEY, CDR2 SMNVEV (reference sequence). The CDR3 DNA reads TGTGCCAGCATCGTACAGGCCCAGGGCAATGAGCAGTTCTTC. Translating gives CASIVQAQGNEQFF.

Points on this clone: The sample carries other DNA sequences with the same CDR3. The V and J genes are TRBV5-5 and TRBJ2-3; 10 bases align to TRBD2. V lost 0 bases and J lost 4; bases outside the gene matches: 5. Germline V gene sequence: CDR1 SGHKS, CDR2 YYEKEE (reference sequence). This CDR3 has 16 residues. The CDR3 spells CASSLAASGGPDTQYF. CDR3 bases: TGTGCCAGCAGCTTGGCCGCTAGCGGGGGTCCAGATACGCAGTATTTT.

The chain is built from TRBV7-9 and TRBJ1-4; maybe TRBD1 (5 bases). CDR3 length: 14 residues. CDR1 is SEHNR, CDR2 FQNEAQ, per germline (reference sequence). The V gene lost 1 base and the J gene lost 8 bases, with 11 bases spanning the gap. The CDR3 sequence is CASSLESRTEKLFF. CDR3 nucleotide sequence: TGTGCCAGCAGCTTAGAAAGCAGGACAGAAAAACTGTTTTTT.

This clone came up once. The chain is built from TRBV9 and TRBJ2-2, with 11 bases that match TRBD2. The CDR3 covers 16 residues. The V and J ends lost 3 bases and 3 bases, in that order; junction bases with no gene match: 4. Germline V gene sequence: CDR1 SGDLS, CDR2 YYNGEE. DNA of the CDR3: TGTGCCAGCAGCGATAGCGGGGGGGCCGACACCGGGGAGCTGTTTTTT. Amino acids: CASSDSGGADTGELFF.

The chain has TRBV14 and TRBJ1-2; TRBD1 matches 7 bases. This CDR3 has 13 residues. Unmatched junction bases numbered 6, after V lost 3 bases and J lost 8 bases. Per germline, CDR1 SGHDN and CDR2 FVKESK. The CDR3, as DNA: TGTGCCAGCAGCCAGCACAGGGGAGGAGGCTACACCTTC. Its translation is CASSQHRGGGYTF.

This clone came up a few times. The chain uses TRBV27 and TRBJ1-2, with a tentative D call TRBD1 (6 bases). This CDR3 is built from 14 residues. Germline CDR1 is MNHEY and CDR2 is SMNVEV (reference sequence). Trimming took 6 bases from V and 5 from J, leaving 16 bases between them. DNA for the CDR3: TGTGCCAGCAGCCCGACAGGCTTGGGGTATGGCTACACCTTC. The encoded protein is CASSPTGLGYGYTF.

The gene calls are TRBV30 and TRBJ1-5; D uncertain. V lost 0 bases, J lost 0 bases, and 3 bases lay in between. This CDR3 has 13 residues. Germline V gene sequence: CDR1 GTSNPN, CDR2 SVGIG (reference sequence). Here the CDR3 reads CAWSVYSNQPQHF. In nucleotides, the CDR3 is TGTGCCTGGAGTGTTTATAGCAATCAGCCCCAGCATTTT.

The CDR3 region is CASSLAGTARGAFF. CDR3 bases: TGTGCCAGCAGTCTGGCCGGGACAGCTCGGGGAGCTTTCTTT. V usage is TRBV6-1 and J usage is TRBJ1-1; 7 bases match TRBD1. This CDR3 contains 14 residues. Germline lookup yields CDR1 MNHNS and CDR2 SASEGT. V trimming: 5 bases; J trimming: 10 bases; junction bases outside the gene matches: 13.

The V gene is TRBV4-3, the J gene TRBJ2-3; D unresolved. Deletions cut 1 base from V and 6 bases from J, with 17 bases between. The CDR3 totals 16 residues. Germline values: CDR1 LGHNA, CDR2 YSLEER. The CDR3 protein is CASSQGPVGGRDTQYF. For the CDR3, the DNA is TGCGCCAGCAGCCAAGGTCCGGTAGGCGGTCGGGATACGCAGTATTTT.

Only a few counts were recorded for this clone. V gene TRBV19 combines with J gene TRBJ2-4, with 9 bases matching TRBD1. Trimming cost V 7 bases and J 7 bases; bases outside gene matches: 5. The CDR3 loop spans 13 amino acids. CDR1 is LNHDA and CDR2 is SQIVND in the germline V gene (reference sequence). The chain's CDR3 is CASTGTGRNIQYF. CDR3 nucleotides: TGTGCCAGTACCGGGACAGGGCGTAACATTCAGTACTTC.

This chain joins TRBV7-9 and TRBJ2-6; maybe TRBD1 (5 bases). This CDR3 is built from 17 residues. Germline CDR1 reads SEHNR; CDR2 reads FQNEAQ (reference sequence). V lost 3 bases, J lost 3 bases, and 15 bases lay in between. The CDR3 spells CASSFRRSGIGANVLTF. DNA for the CDR3: TGTGCCAGCAGCTTTCGCAGATCAGGGATTGGGGCCAACGTCCTGACTTTC.

This clone turned up a few times. The V and J genes are TRBV7-9 and TRBJ1-5; D remains ambiguous. V was clipped by 5 bases and J by 4 bases, with 9 bases between them. CDR1 SEHNR and CDR2 FQNEAQ come from the germline V gene (reference sequence). CDR3 length equals 13 residues. CDR3: CASSSEHNQPQHF. CDR3 coding DNA: TGTGCCAGCAGCAGTGAGCATAATCAGCCCCAGCATTTT.

V is TRBV30 and J is TRBJ2-3, with D uncertain. Germline-derived CDR1 and CDR2 are GTSNPN and SVGIG (reference sequence). The CDR3 runs to 14 residues. Trimming removed 0 bases from V and 1 base from J, with 8 bases in between. The CDR3 is CAWSVLGGTDTQYF. In DNA, the CDR3 is TGTGCCTGGAGTGTATTAGGAGGCACAGATACGCAGTATTTT.

V is TRBV4-3 and J is TRBJ1-4, with D maybe TRBD1 (6 bases). V lost 2 bases, J lost 0 bases, and 10 bases lay in between. Germline assignment: CDR1 LGHNA and CDR2 YSLEER. The CDR3 length is 16 residues. CDR3 in DNA: TGCGCCAGCAGCCAACGGACAGACTCAACTAATGAAAAACTGTTTTTT. This encodes CASSQRTDSTNEKLFF.

The chain recombines TRBV11-2 with TRBJ1-2; 8 bases are shared with TRBD1. CDR1 and CDR2 (germline): SGHAT, FQNNGV. The CDR3 spans 18 residues. V dropped 0 bases and J dropped 0; count of bases not matched to a gene: 9. The CDR3 loop is CASSLDLGQGVTNYGYTF. The CDR3 DNA reads as TGTGCCAGCAGCTTAGATCTAGGACAGGGAGTGACTAACTATGGCTACACCTTC.

The chain carries TRBV12-5 and TRBJ2-3; TRBD2 might be the D (5 bases). The V and J ends lost 5 bases and 2 bases respectively, with 23 bases between them. The V gene's germline CDR1 is LGHNT and CDR2 FRNRAP. This CDR3 is built from 18 residues. DNA of the CDR3: TGTGCTAGTGGTCCCAAACCGATCACTAGTCTTAACACAGATACGCAGTATTTT. Protein: CASGPKPITSLNTDTQYF.

The V gene is TRBV5-8, the J gene TRBJ2-2, with 8 bases identical to TRBD1. Germline CDR1 SGHTS, CDR2 YDEGEE. This CDR3 is built from 16 residues. V lost 3 bases, J lost 2 bases, and 6 bases stayed unmatched. Here the CDR3 reads CASSSSDRGNTGELFF. DNA for the CDR3: TGTGCCAGCAGCTCCTCAGACAGGGGAAACACCGGGGAGCTGTTTTTT.

The chain couples TRBV6-1 to TRBJ1-6, with D possibly matching TRBD1 (6 bases). The V gene's germline CDR1 is MNHNS and CDR2 SASEGT. The CDR3 is 14 residues long. Trimming pared 6 bases from V and 8 bases from J, leaving 14 bases between. The DNA for the CDR3 is TGTGCCAGCAGCCCCGGGACACATTATTCACCCCTCCACTTT. Protein sequence: CASSPGTHYSPLHF.

This clone was recorded a few times. The V gene is TRBV13, the J gene TRBJ2-1; the D is unclear. V was clipped by 8 bases and J by 8 bases, with 16 bases between them. In germline, CDR1 is PRHDT, CDR2 FYEKMQ (reference sequence). The CDR3 contains 13 residues. DNA of the CDR3: TGTGCCAGCGGAGCTACGTCCCTTGATGAGCAGTTCTTC. This translates into CASGATSLDEQFF.

The chain employs TRBV7-3 and TRBJ2-3; 8 bases map to TRBD1. V gave up 4 bases and J gave up 1 base; unmatched junction bases: 1. The CDR3 is 14 amino acids. CDR1 and CDR2 from the germline V gene are SGHTA and FQGTGA. CDR3 sequence (DNA): TGTGCCAGCAGCTCGGACAGGGGCACAGATACGCAGTATTTT. It is translated as CASSSDRGTDTQYF.

This chain connects TRBV4-2 to TRBJ1-2; D is unresolved. This CDR3 contains 12 residues. The ends were cut back, 1 base at V and 5 bases at J, with 5 bases in the middle. Germline CDR1 and CDR2: LGHNA and YNFKEQ. CDR3 loop: CASSQVYYGYTF. DNA of the CDR3: TGTGCCAGCAGCCAAGTTTATTATGGCTACACCTTC.

This clone was seen just once. CDR3 nucleotide sequence: TGTGCCTGGAGTGGGCCGGGAAACACCATATATTTT. It encodes CAWSGPGNTIYF. The chain employs TRBV30 and TRBJ1-3; D is undetermined. There are 12 residues in the CDR3. In germline, CDR1 is GTSNPN, CDR2 SVGIG (reference sequence). The germline V and J ends were trimmed by 1 base and 4 bases, with 5 bases remaining between them. The entire variable domain, with the rest obtained from reference TRBV30 and TRBJ1-3, is as follows: SQTIHQWPATLVQPVGSPLSLECTVEGTSNPNLYWYRQAAGRGLQLLFYSVGIGQISSEVPQNLSASRPQDRQFILSSKKLLLSDSGFYLCAWSGPGNTIYFGEGSWLTVV.

This clone was seen once. V usage is TRBV29-1 and J usage is TRBJ1-1; tentatively, D is TRBD1 (5 bases). CDR1 and CDR2 from the germline V gene are SQVTM and ANQGSEA. This CDR3 comprises 13 residues. Trimming removed 2 bases at V and 6 bases at J, with 13 bases between. The CDR3 DNA reads TGCAGCGTTGAATCAGGGTTTGAGGCTGAAGCTTTCTTT. It translates to CSVESGFEAEAFF. Complete variable domain (other parts from reference TRBV29-1 and TRBJ1-1): SAVISQKPSRDICQRGTSLTIQCQVDSQVTMMFWYRQQPGQSLTLIATANQGSEATYESGFVIDKFPISRPNLTFSTLTVSNMSPEDSSIYLCSVESGFEAEAFFGQGTRLTVV.

The chain links TRBV5-4 to TRBJ2-3, with 9 bases matching TRBD2. The CDR3 runs to 14 residues. Trimming removed 4 bases from V and 1 base from J; junction bases left unmatched: 1. Germline assignment: CDR1 SGHNT and CDR2 YYREEE (reference sequence). CDR3 nucleotides: TGTGCCAGCAGCCGGACTAGCGGCACAGATACGCAGTATTTT. It codes for CASSRTSGTDTQYF. Full variable domain (remainder filled in from reference TRBV5-4 and TRBJ2-3): ETGVTQSPTHLIKTRGQQVTLRCSSQSGHNTVSWYQQALGQGPQFIFQYYREEENGRGNFPPRFSGLQFPNYSSELNVNALELDDSALYLCASSRTSGTDTQYFGPGTRLTVL.

This clone was seen only a few times. The chain recombines TRBV2 with TRBJ2-7, with TRBD1 identical over 11 bases. Unmatched junction bases numbered 6, after V lost 6 bases and J lost 5 bases. The CDR3 covers 14 residues. Germline CDR1 and CDR2: SNHLY and FYNNEI. The CDR3 region has the DNA TGTGCCAGCAGCCGGACAGGGGGCGCACACGAGCAGTACTTC. Translation gives CASSRTGGAHEQYF. The full variable domain, with the rest looked up from reference TRBV2 and TRBJ2-7, is EPEVTQTPSHQVTQMGQEVILRCVPISNHLYFYWYRQILGQKVEFLVSFYNNEISEKSEIFDDQFSVERPDGSNFTLKIRSTKLEDSAMYFCASSRTGGAHEQYFGPGTRLTVT.